The T cell receptor (beta chain) described here comes from a study of breast tumors, draining lymph nodes, adjacent tissues. This clonotype was recorded at least ten times. Its antigen is not known. Study-level findings and limits: Tumor and nontumor repertoires were significantly more similar in luminal-like than in basal-like breast cancer.

TCRdb re-called the multiplex PCR reads with MiXCR, one entry per CDR3 protein. This repertoire shows 150,000 to 200,000 distinct CDR3 sequences, approximately 30% found once; its top ten account for 4% to 5.5%. The lymph nodes were axillary draining lymph nodes from breast cancer patients. Sequencing was performed on axillary lymph node tissue. The TCR was taken from a female donor with breast cancer. Some clones in this sample may be carry-over from other donors' samples.

CDR3 sequence reads: CASSLGGTGEETQYF. CDR3 coding DNA: TGTGCCAGCAGTTTAGGTGGGACAGGGGAAGAGACCCAGTACTTC. This chain uses TRBV12-3 or TRBV12-4 with TRBJ2-5; 10 bases agree with TRBD1. The V and J ends lost 1 base and 3 bases, in that order; junction bases with no gene match: 2. This CDR3 has 15 amino acids.